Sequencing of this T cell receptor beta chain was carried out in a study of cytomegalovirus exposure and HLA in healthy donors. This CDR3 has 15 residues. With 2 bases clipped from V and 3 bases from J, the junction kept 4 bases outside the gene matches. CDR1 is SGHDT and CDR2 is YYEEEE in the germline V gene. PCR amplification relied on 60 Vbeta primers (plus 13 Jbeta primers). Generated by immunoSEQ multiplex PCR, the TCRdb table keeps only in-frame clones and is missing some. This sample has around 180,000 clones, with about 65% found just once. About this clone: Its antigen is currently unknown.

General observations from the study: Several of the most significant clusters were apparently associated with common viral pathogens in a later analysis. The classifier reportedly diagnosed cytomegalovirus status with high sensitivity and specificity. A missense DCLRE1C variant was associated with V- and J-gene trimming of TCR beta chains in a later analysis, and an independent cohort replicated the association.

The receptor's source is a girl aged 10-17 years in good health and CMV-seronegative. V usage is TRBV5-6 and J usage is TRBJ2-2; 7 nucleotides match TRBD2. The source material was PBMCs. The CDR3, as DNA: TGTGCCAGCAGCTTAAAGGGGAGGGACACCGGGGAGCTGTTTTTT. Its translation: CASSLKGRDTGELFF.